This T cell receptor beta chain was observed in a study of blood T cells in healthy people across ages. At the level of the study: The template switching approach captured approximately one barcoded beta molecule for every two T cells.

The use of a sample-barcoded 5' primer and a J-beta primer mix characterized a second PCR of roughly 7 to 12 cycles. TCRdb ran MiXCR on the 5' RACE reads and lists one entry per CDR3 protein. The sample holds just under 900,000 distinct CDR3 sequences, about 28% seen once. The V end was cut by 8 bases, the J end by 9 bases, with 12 bases between. This CDR3 has 11 residues. Germline V CDR1 and CDR2: SNHLY, FYNNEI. The sample providers were healthy Caucasian people from Russia, aged about 6 to 95. This clonotype was detected ten times or more. Its antigen remains unknown. Study-level findings and limits: Age showed a roughly linear inverse relationship with TCR beta diversity per million T cells. Diversity estimated from one million T cells was considered an underestimate.

Sequencing used blood. The receptor's source is an elderly woman in good health. This chain uses TRBV2 with TRBJ2-3; the D call may be TRBD1 or TRBD2 (5 bases each). CDR3 residues: CASEGTRTQYF. CDR3 DNA sequence: TGTGCCAGCGAGGGGACGCGGACGCAGTATTTT.